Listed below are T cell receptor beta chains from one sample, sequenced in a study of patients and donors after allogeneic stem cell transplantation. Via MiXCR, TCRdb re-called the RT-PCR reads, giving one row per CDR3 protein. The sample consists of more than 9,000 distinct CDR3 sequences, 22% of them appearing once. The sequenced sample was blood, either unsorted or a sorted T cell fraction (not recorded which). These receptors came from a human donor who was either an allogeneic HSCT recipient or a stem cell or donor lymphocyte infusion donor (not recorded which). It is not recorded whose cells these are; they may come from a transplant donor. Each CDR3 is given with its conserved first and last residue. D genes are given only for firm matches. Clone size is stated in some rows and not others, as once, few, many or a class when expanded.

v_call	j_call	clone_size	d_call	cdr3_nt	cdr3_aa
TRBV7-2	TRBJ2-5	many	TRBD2	TGTGCCAGCAGCTTAGGACGGGGGGGCGATGTGGAGACCCAGTACTTC	CASSLGRGGDVETQYF
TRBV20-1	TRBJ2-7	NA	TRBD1	TGCAGTGCTCGATCTCCCGGGACAGGGGACGAGCAGTACTTC	CSARSPGTGDEQYF
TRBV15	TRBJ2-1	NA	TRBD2	TGTGCCACCAGCATCCCGTCGGGGGGGGCCAATGAGCAGTTCTTC	CATSIPSGGANEQFF
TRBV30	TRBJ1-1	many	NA	TGTGCCTGGAGTGGATACCAAGGCCCTGAAGCTTTCTTT	CAWSGYQGPEAFF
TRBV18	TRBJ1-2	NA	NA	TGTGCCAGCTCACCAGTTGGGGAAGGGGATGGCTACACCTTC	CASSPVGEGDGYTF
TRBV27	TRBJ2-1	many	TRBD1	TGTGCCAGCAGTCTCCGGGACAGTAACAATGAGCAGTTCTTC	CASSLRDSNNEQFF
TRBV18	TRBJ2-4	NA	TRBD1	TGTGCCAGCTCACCCCCGGGACAGGGGGGAAACATTCAGTACTTC	CASSPPGQGGNIQYF
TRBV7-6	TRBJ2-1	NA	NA	TGTGCCAGCAGCCTTGGTACGACTTTTGAGCAGTTCTTC	CASSLGTTFEQFF
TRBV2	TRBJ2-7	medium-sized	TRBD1	TGTGCCAGCACTTCCGGGACAGAGTCCTACGAGCAGTACTTC	CASTSGTESYEQYF
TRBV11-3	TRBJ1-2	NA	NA	TGTGCCAGCAGCAGATGGGTGGCCGGCGATGACTATGGCTACACCTTC	CASSRWVAGDDYGYTF
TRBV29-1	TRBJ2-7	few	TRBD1	TGCAGCGTTGGGGAACCGGGACAGCCTTACGAGCAGTACTTC	CSVGEPGQPYEQYF
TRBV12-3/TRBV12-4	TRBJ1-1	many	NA	TGTGCCAGCAGGTCCACCGGGTTGAACACTGAAGCTTTCTTT	CASRSTGLNTEAFF
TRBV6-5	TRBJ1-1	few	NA	TGTGCCAGCGACGGTGGCAGGGGGAACACTGAAGCTTTCTTT	CASDGGRGNTEAFF
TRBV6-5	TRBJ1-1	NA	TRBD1	TGTGCCAGCAGTCGCGACAGGGGCACTGAAGCTTTCTTT	CASSRDRGTEAFF
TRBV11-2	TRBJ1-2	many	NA	TGTGCCAGCAGCCCAGGGCGGGCCGTCACCCTCTATGGCTACACCTTC	CASSPGRAVTLYGYTF
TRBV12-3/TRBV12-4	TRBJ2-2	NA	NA	TGTGCCAGCAGTACAGGGTCATCTAACACCGGGGAGCTGTTTTTT	CASSTGSSNTGELFF
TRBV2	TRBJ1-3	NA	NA	TGTGCCAGCAGTCTACAGGGTCACAGAGCTGGAAACACCATATATTTT	CASSLQGHRAGNTIYF
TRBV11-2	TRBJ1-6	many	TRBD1	TGTGCCAGCAGCTTGACAGGGGGCAAGAATTCACCCCTCCACTTT	CASSLTGGKNSPLHF
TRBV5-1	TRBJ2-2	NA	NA	TGCGCCAGCAGCCCGATCGGTGCCGGGGAGCTGTTTTTT	CASSPIGAGELFF
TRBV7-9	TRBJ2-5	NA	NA	TGTGCCAGCAGCCCCGACATGTATACGGGGGACCAAGAGACCCAGTACTTC	CASSPDMYTGDQETQYF
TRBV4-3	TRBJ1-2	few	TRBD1	TGCGCCAGCAGCCAACCGGGACAGCACTATGGCTACACCTTC	CASSQPGQHYGYTF
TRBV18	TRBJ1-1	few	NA	TGTGCCAGCTCACTTCTGGACAGAGAAGCTTTCTTT	CASSLLDREAFF
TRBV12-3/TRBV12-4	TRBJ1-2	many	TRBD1	TGTGCCAGCAGTTTAGCCCTGGGGACAGGTGGCTATGGCTACACCTTC	CASSLALGTGGYGYTF
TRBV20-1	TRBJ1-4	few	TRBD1	TGCAGTGCTAGACCTACAGGGGAAGGTGAAAAACTGTTTTTT	CSARPTGEGEKLFF
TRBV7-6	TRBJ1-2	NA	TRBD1	TGTGCCAGCAGCTTAGAGACGTCAGGGACAGGGGGCTATGGCTACACCTTC	CASSLETSGTGGYGYTF
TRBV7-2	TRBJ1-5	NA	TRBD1	TGTGCCAGCAGCTTGGGACAGGGTTTACAGCCCCAGCATTTT	CASSLGQGLQPQHF
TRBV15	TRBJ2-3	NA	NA	TGTGCCACCAGCAGATATACAGATACGCAGTATTTT	CATSRYTDTQYF
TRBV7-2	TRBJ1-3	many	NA	TGTGCCAGCAGCCCCGAGGGGGGGCTTTACTCTGGAAACACCATATATTTT	CASSPEGGLYSGNTIYF
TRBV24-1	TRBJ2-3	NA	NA	TGTGCCACCAGCCTTAGCGGAGATACGCAGTATTTT	CATSLSGDTQYF
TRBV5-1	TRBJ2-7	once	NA	TGCGCCAGCAGCTTGGAGCCCGGGCAGGGGTGGGAGCAGTACTTC	CASSLEPGQGWEQYF
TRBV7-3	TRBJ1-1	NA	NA	TGTGCCAGCAGCTTATCCCGTCACACTGAAGCTTTCTTT	CASSLSRHTEAFF
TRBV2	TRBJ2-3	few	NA	TGTGCCAGCAGTGAACTAGCGCGCACAGATACGCAGTATTTT	CASSELARTDTQYF
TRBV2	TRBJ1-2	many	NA	TGTGCCAGCAGTGAAGGGGGATATTATGGCTACACCTTC	CASSEGGYYGYTF
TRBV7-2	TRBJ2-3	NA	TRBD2	TGTGCCAGCAGCTCCGAAGGTGTGGGACTAGCTCCAGATACGCAGTATTTT	CASSSEGVGLAPDTQYF
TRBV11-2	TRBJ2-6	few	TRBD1	TGTGCCAGCAGCTTAGGGACAGGGAAAGGATCTGGGGCCAACGTCCTGACTTTC	CASSLGTGKGSGANVLTF
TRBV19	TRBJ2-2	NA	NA	TGTGCCAGTCACGAGGTCTCCGGGGAGCTGTTTTTT	CASHEVSGELFF
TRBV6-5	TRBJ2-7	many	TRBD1	TGTGCCAGCAGCACTCCCGGGACAGTCGGCTACGAGCAGTACTTC	CASSTPGTVGYEQYF
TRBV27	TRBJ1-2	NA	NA	TGTGCCAGCAGTTTATCAGGACAGCCTGGCTACACCTTC	CASSLSGQPGYTF
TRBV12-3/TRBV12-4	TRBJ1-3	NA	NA	TGTGCCAGCACCCTAGGCGAGGGGAACACCATATATTTT	CASTLGEGNTIYF
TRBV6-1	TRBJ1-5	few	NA	TGTGCCAGCAGTGAATCTTCAGGGGTCGGTCAGCCCCAGCATTTT	CASSESSGVGQPQHF
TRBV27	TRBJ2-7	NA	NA	TGTGCCAGCAGTCTGGACCGGGAATACGAGCAGTACTTC	CASSLDREYEQYF
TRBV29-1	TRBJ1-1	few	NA	TGCAGTACAGGGAGAGGGACTGAAGCTTTCTTT	CSTGRGTEAFF
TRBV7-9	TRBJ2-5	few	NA	TGTGCCAGCAGCTTGGCCGGGACGCGGGCGTCGGAGACCCAGTACTTC	CASSLAGTRASETQYF
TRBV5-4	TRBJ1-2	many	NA	TGTGCCAGCAGCCCCGTGGGTGGCTATGGCTACACCTTC	CASSPVGGYGYTF
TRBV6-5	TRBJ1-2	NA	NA	TGTGCCAGCAGTTACTCCGTTGGTACTAACTATGGCTACACCTTC	CASSYSVGTNYGYTF
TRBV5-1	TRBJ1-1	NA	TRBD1	TGCGCCAGCAGCCCAGGGACAGGCTCTGAAGCTTTCTTT	CASSPGTGSEAFF
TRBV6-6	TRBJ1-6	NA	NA	TGTGCCAGCAGCAACGTTAAGGGGATGGATAATTCACCCCTCCACTTT	CASSNVKGMDNSPLHF
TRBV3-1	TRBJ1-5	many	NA	TGTGCCAGCAGCCAAGAACCCATAAATCAGCCCCAGCATTTT	CASSQEPINQPQHF
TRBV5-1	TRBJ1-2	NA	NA	TGCGCCAGCAGCCCAGGAGAGTCCAGGGGATATGGCTACACCTTC	CASSPGESRGYGYTF
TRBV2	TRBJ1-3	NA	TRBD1	TGTGCCAGCAGTCCTACAGGGGATTCAGGAAACACCATATATTTT	CASSPTGDSGNTIYF
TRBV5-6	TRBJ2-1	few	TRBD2	TGTGCCAGCAGCTTGTCGCCGACTAGCGGGGGGGCCGTTGAGCAGTTCTTC	CASSLSPTSGGAVEQFF
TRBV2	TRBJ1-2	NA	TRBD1	TGTGCCAGCAGTGCCCTAACAGGGGGGTATGGCTACACCTTC	CASSALTGGYGYTF
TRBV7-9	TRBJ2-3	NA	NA	TGTGCCAGCAGCTTAGAGTGGGGGCGCACAGATACGCAGTATTTT	CASSLEWGRTDTQYF
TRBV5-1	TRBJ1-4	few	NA	TGCGCCAGCAGCTTGGGACAAGGGAATGAAAAACTGTTTTTT	CASSLGQGNEKLFF
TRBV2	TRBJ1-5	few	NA	TGTGCCAGCAGTGAAGCGCGTGGGGGGGTGAGTCAGCCCCAGCATTTT	CASSEARGGVSQPQHF
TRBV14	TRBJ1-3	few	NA	TGTGCCAGCAGCGAACAGGGTTCTTCTGGAAACACCATATATTTT	CASSEQGSSGNTIYF
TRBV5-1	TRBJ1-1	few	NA	TGCGCCAGCAGCTTGAACGGAGGGAACACTGAAGCTTTCTTT	CASSLNGGNTEAFF
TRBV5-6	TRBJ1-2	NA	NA	TGTGCCAGCAGCCCGGACGTCGGGTTCGGAGGCTACACCTTC	CASSPDVGFGGYTF
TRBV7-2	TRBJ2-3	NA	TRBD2	TGTGCCAGCAGCGACACGGGACTAGCGGTAGATACGCAGTATTTT	CASSDTGLAVDTQYF
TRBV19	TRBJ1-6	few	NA	TGTGCCAGTAGTCGGGGCCGAGAATATAATTCACCCCTCCACTTT	CASSRGREYNSPLHF